A selection of T cell receptor beta chains follows, all from one sample in a study of T-cell reconstitution after alpha-beta-depleted transplantation in children. A single record per CDR3 protein comes from TCRdb applying MiXCR to the PCR reads. Of about 500,000 distinct CDR3 sequences listed, 30% to 35% are singletons. The sample was PBMCs from the stem cell graft donor, taken from the stem cell graft. The receptor source for this set is a human donor who donated a stem cell graft to a child with aplastic anemia. Each CDR3 is given with its conserved first and last residue. Each record gives: clone size, V gene, D gene, J gene, CDR3 protein, CDR3 DNA. D genes are given only for firm matches. The size of a clone is reported for some rows only, either as once, few or many, or as a class for expanded clones.

clone size: NA; V gene: TRBV12-3/TRBV12-4; D gene: NA; J gene: TRBJ2-2; CDR3 protein: CASSPTLGVAAGELFF; CDR3 DNA: TGTGCCAGCAGTCCGACCTTAGGAGTAGCAGCCGGGGAGCTGTTTTTT
clone size: NA; V gene: TRBV18; D gene: NA; J gene: TRBJ2-7; CDR3 protein: CASSLLIGGPYEQYF; CDR3 DNA: TGTGCCAGCTCACTGCTCATCGGGGGGCCCTACGAGCAGTACTTC
clone size: NA; V gene: TRBV30; D gene: NA; J gene: TRBJ2-2; CDR3 protein: CAWSALTGRGELFF; CDR3 DNA: TGTGCCTGGAGCGCCCTTACGGGGAGAGGGGAGCTGTTTTTT
clone size: NA; V gene: TRBV24-1; D gene: TRBD1; J gene: TRBJ2-2; CDR3 protein: CATSAHQRTGRIDGELFF; CDR3 DNA: TGTGCCACCAGTGCCCACCAGAGGACAGGGAGGATTGACGGGGAGCTGTTTTTT
clone size: NA; V gene: TRBV9; D gene: TRBD2; J gene: TRBJ2-1; CDR3 protein: CASSKLAGGYNEQFF; CDR3 DNA: TGTGCCAGCAGCAAACTAGCGGGAGGTTACAATGAGCAGTTCTTC
clone size: NA; V gene: TRBV6-2/TRBV6-3; D gene: NA; J gene: TRBJ1-1; CDR3 protein: CASSYGPRTARFNTEAFF; CDR3 DNA: TGTGCCAGCAGTTACGGACCGCGGACAGCCCGATTTAACACTGAAGCTTTCTTT
clone size: NA; V gene: TRBV7-2; D gene: NA; J gene: TRBJ2-7; CDR3 protein: CASSGGNLYEQYF; CDR3 DNA: TGTGCCAGCAGCGGCGGGAACCTCTACGAGCAGTACTTC
clone size: NA; V gene: TRBV20-1; D gene: TRBD1; J gene: TRBJ1-6; CDR3 protein: CSARAGTGISPLHF; CDR3 DNA: TGCAGTGCCCGGGCCGGGACAGGGATTTCACCCCTCCACTTT
clone size: few; V gene: TRBV29-1; D gene: NA; J gene: TRBJ1-1; CDR3 protein: CSVRVNTEAFF; CDR3 DNA: TGCAGCGTCCGAGTCAACACTGAAGCTTTCTTT
clone size: few; V gene: TRBV20-1; D gene: NA; J gene: TRBJ2-1; CDR3 protein: CSARVGRGLSYNEQFF; CDR3 DNA: TGCAGTGCTAGGGTGGGTCGGGGGCTCTCCTACAATGAGCAGTTCTTC
clone size: NA; V gene: TRBV7-8; D gene: NA; J gene: TRBJ2-5; CDR3 protein: CASSLGTEIQETQYF; CDR3 DNA: TGTGCCAGCAGCTTAGGGACCGAGATTCAAGAGACCCAGTACTTC
clone size: NA; V gene: TRBV12-3/TRBV12-4; D gene: NA; J gene: TRBJ1-1; CDR3 protein: CASSLRGGQAFF; CDR3 DNA: TGTGCCAGCAGTTTAAGAGGAGGTCAGGCTTTCTTT